The 14 T cell receptor beta chains given below trace back to one sample, sequenced in a study of cytomegalovirus exposure and HLA in healthy donors. Use of 60 Vbeta and 13 Jbeta primers characterized the PCR. Sequenced by immunoSEQ multiplex PCR; TCRdb stores in-frame clones only, minus some. The sample lists roughly 180,000 clones; around 80% were seen once. The specimen was PBMCs. The receptor source for this set is a woman aged 45-60 years in good health and CMV-seropositive.

The J gene is TRBJ2-3, the V gene TRBV19; D remains ambiguous. Trimming took 7 bases from V and 0 from J, leaving 17 bases between them. The CDR3 loop spans 16 amino acids. Per germline, CDR1 LNHDA and CDR2 SQIVND (reference sequence). In DNA, the CDR3 is TGTGCCAGTACCCGATCGTCGGCGGTGAGCACAGATACGCAGTATTTT. It specifies CASTRSSAVSTDTQYF.

This clone was counted a few times. The chain has TRBV5-7 and TRBJ2-5; TRBD1 aligns across 8 bases. TRBJ2-7 explains the end of the DNA better; the J call may be wrong. TRBV5-7 is annotated as an ORF whose role is uncertain. This CDR3 has 14 residues. Here the CDR3 reads CASSCDRGRCEQYF. In DNA, the CDR3 is TGTGCCAGCAGCTGTGACAGGGGAAGATGCGAGCAGTACTTC.

The V and J genes are TRBV7-2 and TRBJ2-7; D is possibly TRBD2 (6 bases). The V end was cut by 4 bases, the J end by 10 bases, with 23 bases between. Germline values: CDR1 SGHTA, CDR2 FQGNSA. This CDR3 spans 15 amino acids. The DNA for the CDR3 is TGTGCCAGCAGCTCAGTTTCCGGGACTGAGGGAAATCAGTACTTC. Its protein is CASSSVSGTEGNQYF.

This rearrangement joins TRBV6-5 to TRBJ2-4; TRBD2 matches at 7 bases. This CDR3 contains 16 residues. Germline V gene data show CDR1 as MNHEY and CDR2 as SVGAGI. The V gene end was trimmed by 3 bases and the J gene end by 3 bases; junction bases not matched to a gene: 8. The chain's CDR3 is CASSYVAGVVKNIQYF. The CDR3 nucleotides are TGTGCCAGCAGTTATGTCGCGGGAGTAGTCAAAAACATTCAGTACTTC.

This clone has just one count. V and J are TRBV30 and TRBJ2-4, with 12 bases lining up with TRBD2. CDR1 and CDR2 from the germline V gene are GTSNPN and SVGIG (reference sequence). Trimming removed 0 bases from V and 10 bases from J; junction bases left unmatched: 4. The CDR3 loop spans 14 amino acids. The CDR3, as DNA: TGTGCCTGGAGTGTACTAGCGGGGGGTAGGATTCAGTACTTC. Amino acids: CAWSVLAGGRIQYF.

The rearrangement uses TRBV5-1 and TRBJ2-7; perhaps TRBD1 as D (5 bases). In germline, CDR1 is SGHRS, CDR2 YFSETQ. The CDR3 has 14 amino acids. Trimming removed 0 bases from V and 2 bases from J, with 9 bases in between. The CDR3 spells CASSLDGATYEQYF. The CDR3 bases are TGCGCCAGCAGCTTGGATGGGGCCACCTACGAGCAGTACTTC.

J is TRBJ1-1 and V is TRBV29-1, with TRBD1 matching 7 bases. The trim removed 7 bases at V and 1 base at J, leaving 6 bases unmatched. The germline gives CDR1 SQVTM, CDR2 ANQGSEA. This CDR3 has 13 residues. The CDR3 here is CSADREPNTEAFF. CDR3 DNA: TGCAGCGCCGACAGGGAACCGAACACTGAAGCTTTCTTT. The full variable domain, with the rest looked up from reference TRBV29-1 and TRBJ1-1, is SAVISQKPSRDICQRGTSLTIQCQVDSQVTMMFWYRQQPGQSLTLIATANQGSEATYESGFVIDKFPISRPNLTFSTLTVSNMSPEDSSIYLCSADREPNTEAFFGQGTRLTVV.

V is TRBV19 and J is TRBJ1-5; 8 nucleotides line up with TRBD1. V lost 1 base, J lost 10 bases, and 12 bases stayed unmatched. Per germline, CDR1 LNHDA and CDR2 SQIVND (reference sequence). CDR3 length equals 16 residues. CDR3 DNA: TGTGCCAGTAGTATAGGACGACAGGGGAGAGGATCCCCCCAGCATTTT. Translating it yields CASSIGRQGRGSPQHF.

This chain connects TRBV18 to TRBJ1-5, with 12 bases fitting TRBD1. CDR3 length: 15 residues. Trimming cost V 6 bases and J 4 bases; bases outside gene matches: 4. Germline CDR1 is KGHSH and CDR2 is LQKENI. In DNA form, the CDR3 reads TGTGCCAGCTCGCCGGGACAGGGGGCTAATCAGCCCCAGCATTTT. Its translation is CASSPGQGANQPQHF.

The CDR3 sequence: CASSWTGVNTEAFF. The CDR3 coding sequence is TGTGCCAGCAGTTGGACAGGGGTGAACACTGAAGCTTTCTTT. The rearrangement links TRBV5-4 to TRBJ1-1; TRBD1 aligns across 9 bases. This CDR3 is 14 amino acids long. The germline CDR1 and CDR2 sequences are SGHNT and YYREEE (reference sequence). The trim removed 5 bases at V and 0 bases at J, leaving 2 bases unmatched.

The chain has TRBV7-8 and TRBJ1-1, with D unclear. Germline V gives CDR1 SGHVS, CDR2 FQNEAQ. V was shortened by 5 bases and J by 1 base, with 8 bases between the two germline ends. This CDR3 comprises 13 residues. DNA for the CDR3: TGTGCCAGCAGCACAGCAGGGAACACTGAAGCTTTCTTT. Protein sequence: CASSTAGNTEAFF.

A remark on this clone: One junction end disagrees with the germline gene, perhaps due to a read error. The chain recombines TRBV7-9 with TRBJ2-1; 11 nucleotides align to TRBD2. Germline lookup yields CDR1 SEHNR and CDR2 FQNEAQ (reference sequence). The CDR3 is made up of 17 amino acids. The CDR3 DNA follows: TGTTCCAGCAGCCCACCGGGACTAGCGGAATCCTACAATGAGCAGTTCTTC. It encodes CSSSPPGLAESYNEQFF.

This clone was picked up a small number of times. The chain links TRBV6-5 to TRBJ1-1; 8 bases are shared with TRBD1. In germline, CDR1 is MNHEY, CDR2 SVGAGI. The ends lost 5 bases at V and 10 bases at J; junction bases unmatched: 6. The CDR3 totals 12 residues. The CDR3 here is CASSMRQGRAFF. CDR3 bases: TGTGCCAGCAGTATGAGACAGGGGCGAGCTTTCTTT.

The V call is TRBV7-2, the J call TRBJ2-3, with a weak D call TRBD2 (6 bases). The CDR3 runs 17 residues. Trimming took off 1 base at V and 1 base at J, with 15 bases between the two ends. The germline CDR1 and CDR2 sequences are SGHTA and FQGNSA. CDR3 loop: CASSLGPPTGGTDTQYF. CDR3 DNA sequence: TGTGCCAGCAGCTTAGGGCCCCCCACGGGAGGCACAGATACGCAGTATTTT. Full variable domain (outside the CDR3, taken from reference TRBV7-2 and TRBJ2-3): GAGVSQSPSNKVTEKGKDVELRCDPISGHTALYWYRQSLGQGLEFLIYFQGNSAPDKSGLPSDRFSAERTGGSVSTLTIQRTQQEDSAVYLCASSLGPPTGGTDTQYFGPGTRLTVL.